Listed below are T cell receptor beta chains from one sample, sequenced in a study of T cells after yellow fever vaccination. TCRdb redid the calling of the 5' RACE reads with MiXCR, one entry per CDR3 protein. Altogether around 60,000 distinct CDR3 sequences are present, about 5% being singletons, with the ten largest covering roughly 28%. The sequenced sample was PBMCs, either bulk or a sorted T-cell subset (CD4+, CD8+, memory, or dextramer-sorted; not recorded which), obtained on the day of the yellow fever booster vaccination. All receptors derive from a man between 18 and 29 years old who received the YFV17D yellow fever vaccine. Each CDR3 is given with its conserved first and last residue. The D gene is left open where the match is weak. Some rows have no size entry. The others give once, few or many, or a class for an expanded clone.

j_gene | d_gene | abundance | v_gene | CDR3aa | CDR3nt
TRBJ2-3 | TRBD2 | - | TRBV7-2 | CASSFRLAGPDTQYF | TGTGCCAGCAGTTTCCGACTAGCGGGCCCAGATACGCAGTATTTT
TRBJ2-6 | - | - | TRBV6-5 | CASSYSITGANVLTF | TGTGCCAGCAGTTACTCGATAACCGGGGCCAACGTCCTGACTTTC
TRBJ1-2 | TRBD1 | - | TRBV4-1 | CASSHRTGGDYGYTF | TGCGCCAGCAGCCATCGGACAGGGGGGGACTATGGCTACACCTTC
TRBJ2-7 | - | few | TRBV18 | CASSPLSGSYEQYF | TGTGCCAGCTCACCGTTGTCAGGGAGTTACGAGCAGTACTTC
TRBJ1-1 | - | many | TRBV7-6 | CASSLGRETEAFF | TGTGCCAGCAGCTTAGGCCGGGAGACTGAAGCTTTCTTT
TRBJ2-5 | TRBD1 | few | TRBV2 | CASSSKGTDAETQYF | TGTGCCAGCAGTAGTAAAGGGACAGATGCGGAGACCCAGTACTTC
TRBJ2-3 | - | many | TRBV11-2 | CASSSRGADTQYF | TGTGCCAGCAGTTCACGAGGGGCAGATACGCAGTATTTT
TRBJ1-3 | - | few | TRBV12-3/TRBV12-4 | CASNNPGNTIYF | TGTGCCAGTAACAATCCTGGAAACACCATATATTTT
TRBJ2-5 | - | few | TRBV7-9 | CASSLPGAETQYF | TGTGCCAGCAGCTTACCGGGGGCGGAGACCCAGTACTTC
TRBJ2-2 | - | few | TRBV14 | CASSQDLGLNTGELFF | TGTGCCAGCAGCCAAGATCTCGGTCTGAACACCGGGGAGCTGTTTTTT